Reported below is one TCR beta chain. Antigen unknown. The gene names given are mouse names. The CDR3 end is not reached by the read, which stops 1 residue before it; the germline J gene fills it in. The sample carries other DNA sequences with the same CDR3. TCRdb's copy holds only in-frame clones and misses some; the assay was immunoSEQ multiplex PCR. Of some 47,000 clones in the sample, about 73% were seen once. This sample stems from a study of tissue T cells after allogeneic stem cell transplantation. The study, taken as a whole, reports: Only a limited share of tissue TCRs appeared in blood or spleen. TCR repertoires tracked anatomic similarity, regardless of disease or transplant status.

This CDR3 region has 14 residues. V lost 0 bases, J lost 2 bases, and 7 bases lay in between. Germline CDR1 reads NNHNN; CDR2 reads SYGAGS (reference sequence). The origin of this receptor is a pool of C57BL/6 mice in good health. The rearrangement links TRBV13-2 to TRBJ2-5; the D gene is possibly TRBD2 (6 bases). Sequenced: sorted cells pooled from one or two spleens. The CDR3 sequence is CASGDAWGQDTQYF. The DNA read from the CDR3 is TGTGCCAGCGGTGATGCCTGGGGCCAAGACACCCAGTAC.